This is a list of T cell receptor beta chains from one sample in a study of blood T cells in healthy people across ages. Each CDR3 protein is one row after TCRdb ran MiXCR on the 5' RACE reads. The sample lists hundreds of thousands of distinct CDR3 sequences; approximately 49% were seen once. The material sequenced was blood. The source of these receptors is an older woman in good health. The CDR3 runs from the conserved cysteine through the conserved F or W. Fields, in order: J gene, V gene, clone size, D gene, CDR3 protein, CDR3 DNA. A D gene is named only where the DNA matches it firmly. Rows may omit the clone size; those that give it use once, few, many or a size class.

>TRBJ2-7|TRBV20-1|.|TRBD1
CSATPPGQGGYEQYF
TGCAGTGCTACACCTCCGGGACAGGGGGGGTACGAGCAGTACTTC
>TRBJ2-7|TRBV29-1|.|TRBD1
CSVVTGAEQYF
TGCAGCGTCGTGACAGGGGCCGAGCAGTACTTC
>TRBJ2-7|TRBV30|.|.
CAWGGINEQYF
TGTGCCTGGGGGGGGATCAACGAGCAGTACTTC
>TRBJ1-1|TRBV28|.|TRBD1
CASSYGTGGQGAFF
TGTGCCAGCAGTTACGGGACAGGGGGACAAGGAGCTTTCTTT
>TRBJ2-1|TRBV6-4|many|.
CASSDSGGASEQFF
TGTGCCAGCAGTGACTCTGGGGGAGCGAGTGAGCAGTTCTTC
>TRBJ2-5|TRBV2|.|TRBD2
CASRGGLAGGEETQYF
TGTGCCAGCAGAGGAGGACTAGCGGGAGGGGAGGAGACCCAGTACTTC
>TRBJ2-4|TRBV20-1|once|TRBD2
CSARDPSGRTKNIQYF
TGCAGTGCTAGAGATCCCAGCGGGAGAACCAAAAACATTCAGTACTTC
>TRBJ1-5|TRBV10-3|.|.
CAIGEGAEQPQHF
TGTGCCATCGGCGAAGGGGCAGAGCAGCCCCAGCATTTT
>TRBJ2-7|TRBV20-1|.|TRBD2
CSASGLAGAGEQYF
TGCAGTGCTAGCGGACTAGCGGGAGCAGGCGAGCAGTACTTC
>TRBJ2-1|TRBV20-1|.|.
CSARTTSRVYNEQFF
TGCAGTGCTAGGACCACTAGCAGGGTATACAATGAGCAGTTCTTC
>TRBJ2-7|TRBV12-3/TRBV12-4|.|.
CASSFLQGPYEQYF
TGTGCCAGCAGTTTTCTACAGGGACCCTACGAGCAGTACTTC
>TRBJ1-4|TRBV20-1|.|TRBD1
CSARSGTGQNEKLFF
TGCAGTGCTAGATCGGGGACAGGTCAAAATGAAAAACTGTTTTTT
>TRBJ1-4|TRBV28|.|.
CASTSSNEKLFF
TGTGCCAGCACTAGCTCGAATGAAAAACTGTTTTTT
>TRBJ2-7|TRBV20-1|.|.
CSARDPNLPKSGGPYEQYF
TGCAGTGCTAGAGACCCTAACCTGCCGAAAAGCGGAGGGCCCTACGAGCAGTACTTC
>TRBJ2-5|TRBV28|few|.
CASSLSSGRQAFGETQYF
TGTGCCAGCAGTTTATCATCGGGGAGGCAGGCCTTTGGAGAGACCCAGTACTTC
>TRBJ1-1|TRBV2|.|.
CASSGAGMGTEAFF
TGTGCCAGCTCCGGTGCAGGTATGGGCACTGAAGCTTTCTTT
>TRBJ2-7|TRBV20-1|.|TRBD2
CSASGTSLDEQYF
TGCAGTGCTAGTGGGACTAGTTTAGACGAGCAGTACTTC
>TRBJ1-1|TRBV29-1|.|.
CSVVGHTNTEAFF
TGCAGCGTTGTGGGACACACGAACACTGAAGCTTTCTTT